This is a list of T cell receptor beta chains from one sample in a study of blood T cell repertoires in COVID-19. Using immunoSEQ multiplex PCR, the repertoire was profiled, and TCRdb retains in-frame clones only, with some absent. The sample has 200,000 to 300,000 clones; about 80% are singletons. Sequencing was done on a sample of peripheral blood. These receptors all stem from a man older than 75 with acute or convalescent COVID-19. Both conserved end residues are part of each CDR3. Fields, in order: CDR3 length, D gene, V gene, J gene, clone size, CDR3 DNA, CDR3 protein. A D gene is named only where the DNA matches it firmly. Not all rows give a size; the values are once, few, many and, for expanded clones, a class.

15,TRBD1,TRBV5-1,TRBJ2-1,once,TGCGCCAGCAGCTTGGCCCAGGGGGCTTACAATGAGCAGTTCTTC,CASSLAQGAYNEQFF
18,NA,TRBV10-3,TRBJ1-1,NA,TGTGCCATCAGATTCCGAGCGGTCGGAGAGAAGTCGAACACTGAAGCTTTCTTT,CAIRFRAVGEKSNTEAFF
15,TRBD2,TRBV13,TRBJ2-1,NA,TGTGCCAGCTTCGGGGGGGACGGTAGTTACAATGAGCAGTTCTTC,CASFGGDGSYNEQFF
14,TRBD1,TRBV3-1/TRBV3-2,TRBJ1-6,NA,TGTGCCAGCAGACCGACAGGGGTCAATTCACCCCTCCACTTT,CASRPTGVNSPLHF
15,TRBD2,TRBV19,TRBJ2-1,NA,TGTGCCAGTAGTACCCTAGCGGGAGTCAGGAATGAGCAGTTCTTC,CASSTLAGVRNEQFF
17,NA,TRBV28,TRBJ1-2,NA,TGTGCCAGCAGTTTAGTATTAGGGGGACTCCGGGGGGACGGCTACACCTTC,CASSLVLGGLRGDGYTF
13,NA,TRBV28,TRBJ2-3,NA,TGTGCCAGCAGTTTCGGGGGCACAGATACGCAGTATTTT,CASSFGGTDTQYF
16,TRBD2,TRBV4-2,TRBJ2-1,NA,TGTGCCAGCAGCGCAGGGACTAGCGGCGCCTACAATGAGCAGTTCTTC,CASSAGTSGAYNEQFF
15,NA,TRBV18,TRBJ2-6,NA,TGTGCCAGCTCACCGCAGGCCTCTGGGGCCAACGTCCTGACTTTC,CASSPQASGANVLTF
16,TRBD2,TRBV19,TRBJ2-2,NA,TGTGCCAGTAGTATCTCCGGGACTAGAGACACCGGGGAGCTGTTTTTT,CASSISGTRDTGELFF
15,NA,TRBV4-2,TRBJ2-2,once,TGTGCCAGCAGCCAAGTCCCAGGGAACACCGGGGAGCTGTTTTTT,CASSQVPGNTGELFF
15,TRBD2,TRBV5-1,TRBJ2-5,NA,TGCGCCAGCACCCTTCGGGGGGAGTACCAAGAGACCCAGTACTTC,CASTLRGEYQETQYF
16,NA,TRBV19,TRBJ1-1,once,TGTGCCAGTAGTATCCTAACAGGGTACCTGAACACTGAAGCTTTCTTT,CASSILTGYLNTEAFF
15,TRBD1,TRBV6-5,TRBJ2-7,NA,TGTGCCAGCAGTTCGACCGGGACAGGGAACTACGAGCAGTACTTC,CASSSTGTGNYEQYF
14,NA,TRBV2,TRBJ2-3,NA,TGTGCCAGCAGGGAGCGGGCAACTCCAGATACGCAGTATTTT,CASRERATPDTQYF
18,TRBD1,TRBV9,TRBJ1-2,NA,TGTGCCAGCAGCGTAGACCTCCCGGGACAGTCCTTTTTATGGGGCTACACCTTC,CASSVDLPGQSFLWGYTF
13,NA,TRBV5-1,TRBJ2-5,NA,TGCGCCAGCAGCTTGGGGCAGGGAGAGACCCAGTACTTC,CASSLGQGETQYF
14,NA,TRBV5-1,TRBJ2-1,NA,TGCGCCAGCAGTAACGAAGCCGATTACAATGAGCAGTTCTTC,CASSNEADYNEQFF
8,NA,TRBV27,TRBJ2-2,NA,TGTGCCAGCGGGCGGCTGTTTTTT,CASGRLFF
16,NA,TRBV19,TRBJ1-5,NA,TGTGCCAGTAGTATAGATTGGGGGGGAAGCAATCAGCCCCAGCATTTT,CASSIDWGGSNQPQHF
13,TRBD1,TRBV18,TRBJ1-2,NA,TGTGCCAGCTCGCGGGACAGGGCCTATGGCTACACCTTC,CASSRDRAYGYTF
13,TRBD2,TRBV12-3/TRBV12-4,TRBJ2-7,NA,TGTGCCAGCACCCGCGGGGGGATGGGGGAGCAGTACTTC,CASTRGGMGEQYF
12,NA,TRBV7-9,TRBJ2-3,NA,TGTGCCAGCAGCCCAGGCACAGATACGCAGTATTTT,CASSPGTDTQYF
16,TRBD2,TRBV6-5,TRBJ2-1,NA,TGTGCCAGCAGTTACTTCTCTAGCGGGAGAGTTAATGAGCAGTTCTTC,CASSYFSSGRVNEQFF
18,TRBD1,TRBV7-2,TRBJ2-4,NA,TGTGCCAGCAGCGCATATGGACAGGGGGCGGTGGCCAAAAACATTCAGTACTTC,CASSAYGQGAVAKNIQYF
16,TRBD2,TRBV9,TRBJ2-7,NA,TGTGCCAGCAGCTTTGAGGCCCTAGCGGGGGGGGACGAGCAGTACTTC,CASSFEALAGGDEQYF
15,TRBD1,TRBV7-2,TRBJ1-4,NA,TGTGCCAGCAGCTTAGGCGGGACAGGGTCTGAAAAACTGTTTTTT,CASSLGGTGSEKLFF
12,NA,TRBV2,TRBJ1-2,NA,TGTGCCAGCCTAAGACAGGCGACTGGCTACACCTTC,CASLRQATGYTF
16,NA,TRBV5-1,TRBJ2-7,NA,TGCGCCAGCAGACGGACCGGGTCCGGGGAATACAACGAGCAGTACTTC,CASRRTGSGEYNEQYF
20,NA,TRBV10-2,TRBJ1-2,NA,TGCGCCAGCAGTGAGCCGGGAGGAACGACGCTAACCCCCCCCGTCTATGGCTACACCTTC,CASSEPGGTTLTPPVYGYTF
14,TRBD1,TRBV2,TRBJ1-5,NA,TGTGCCAGCAGTGGGGACAGCGCCAATCAGCCCCAGCATTTT,CASSGDSANQPQHF
15,NA,TRBV4-1,TRBJ2-5,NA,TGCGCCAGCAGCCTAAAAGAGACCAGGGAAGAGACCCAGTACTTC,CASSLKETREETQYF
17,TRBD1,TRBV24-1,TRBJ1-2,few,TGTGCCACCAGTGATTCGCGGCCCGACAGGGGGTTCTATGGCTACACCTTC,CATSDSRPDRGFYGYTF
14,NA,TRBV11-2,TRBJ2-5,NA,TGTGCCAGCTCCTCGGGCAGGGGATGGGAGACCCAGTACTTC,CASSSGRGWETQYF
16,NA,TRBV6-1,TRBJ1-6,NA,TGTGCCAGCAGTGAAGCGCACGTGGGGGGTAATTCACCCCTCCACTTT,CASSEAHVGGNSPLHF
14,TRBD1,TRBV19,TRBJ1-1,NA,TGTGCCAGTAGTCTCCGACAGGGGGCGGATGAAGCTTTCTTT,CASSLRQGADEAFF
14,NA,TRBV7-8,TRBJ1-1,few,TGTGCCAGCAGCTTAGGCCCTGGGGGCTCTGAAGCTTTCTTT,CASSLGPGGSEAFF
13,NA,TRBV2,TRBJ2-5,NA,TGTGCCAGCTCCTCGGGGGGCAGGGAGACCCAGTACTTC,CASSSGGRETQYF
14,NA,TRBV11-2,TRBJ2-6,NA,TGTGCCAGCAGCTTAACGACAGGGGCCAACGTCCTGACTTTC,CASSLTTGANVLTF
15,TRBD1,TRBV2,TRBJ1-4,NA,TGTGCCAGCAGCCCGGGACAGGGGCTGTTTGAAAAACTGTTTTTT,CASSPGQGLFEKLFF
15,TRBD2,TRBV18,TRBJ2-7,NA,TGTGCCAGCTCTCCCGGACTAGCGGGAAAGTACGAGCAGTACTTC,CASSPGLAGKYEQYF
15,TRBD1,TRBV5-8,TRBJ1-6,NA,TGTGCCAGCAGCTTAGTCGCAGGGGGCAATTCACCCCTCCACTTT,CASSLVAGGNSPLHF
13,NA,TRBV7-9,TRBJ2-1,NA,TGTGCCAGCAGCTTGCCTTCAGGTTATGAGCAGTTCTTC,CASSLPSGYEQFF
12,TRBD1,TRBV11-2,TRBJ1-1,NA,TGTGCCAGCAGTCCAGGGGGCACTGAAGCTTTCTTT,CASSPGGTEAFF
15,TRBD1,TRBV7-9,TRBJ2-2,NA,TGTGCCAGCAGGATACAGGGGGAAAACACCGGGGAGCTGTTTTTT,CASRIQGENTGELFF
14,TRBD1,TRBV10-3,TRBJ1-1,few,TGTGCCATCACTGAACAGGGGAAGAACACTGAAGCTTTCTTT,CAITEQGKNTEAFF
14,NA,TRBV2,TRBJ1-3,few,TGTGCCAGCAGGGACTTTTCCTCTGGAAACACCATATATTTT,CASRDFSSGNTIYF
14,NA,TRBV5-4,TRBJ2-2,NA,TGTGCCAGCAGCTCAGGGCCCAACACCGGGGAGCTGTTTTTT,CASSSGPNTGELFF
15,NA,TRBV5-1,TRBJ2-2,NA,TGCGCCAGCAGCCCACAGGGGGGGCGCACCGGGGAGCTGTTTTTT,CASSPQGGRTGELFF
14,TRBD1,TRBV3-1/TRBV3-2,TRBJ1-1,NA,TGTGCCAGCAGCCCCGGACAGGGAAACACTGAAGCTTTCTTT,CASSPGQGNTEAFF
18,TRBD1,TRBV7-3,TRBJ1-1,few,TGTGCCAGCAGCTTAACATCCGGGACAGGGGGCCGTAACACTGAAGCTTTCTTT,CASSLTSGTGGRNTEAFF
13,NA,TRBV5-1,TRBJ1-2,NA,TGCGCCAGCAGCCAGGGCCCCCCTTATGGCTACACCTTC,CASSQGPPYGYTF
15,TRBD1,TRBV27,TRBJ1-1,NA,TGTGCCAGCAGACTCCTGGGACAGGGTGGGACTGAAGCTTTCTTT,CASRLLGQGGTEAFF
16,NA,TRBV7-3,TRBJ1-1,NA,TGTGCCAGCAGCCCCCCCGCGCGGGGGGCGAACACTGAAGCTTTCTTT,CASSPPARGANTEAFF
13,NA,TRBV12-3/TRBV12-4,TRBJ2-2,NA,TGTGCCAGCAGTCCCCGGGACACCGGGGAGCTGTTTTTT,CASSPRDTGELFF
12,NA,TRBV5-8,TRBJ1-2,once,TGTGCCAGCAGTACGGGACTCTATGGCTACACCTTC,CASSTGLYGYTF
15,NA,TRBV28,TRBJ1-1,NA,TGTGCCAGCAGTTTAGAGCGCACCATGAACACTGAAGCTTTCTTT,CASSLERTMNTEAFF
14,NA,TRBV11-1,TRBJ1-1,NA,TGTGCCAGCAGCTTAGGGCAGGTGAACACTGAAGCTTTCTTT,CASSLGQVNTEAFF